Listed below are T cell receptor beta chains from one sample, sequenced in a study of cytomegalovirus exposure and HLA in healthy donors. The protocol was immunoSEQ multiplex PCR, while the TCRdb copy is restricted to in-frame clones and leaves out a portion. The sample shows about 200,000 clones, approximately 86% of them seen only once. Material for sequencing was PBMCs. Receptor source: a woman aged 25-40 years in good health and CMV-seronegative. Each CDR3 is given with its conserved first and last residue. A D gene is named only where the DNA matches it firmly. Some rows have no size entry. The others give once, few or many, or a class for an expanded clone.

d_call | j_call | clone_size | v_call | cdr3_length | cdr3_nt | cdr3_aa
- | TRBJ2-7 | - | TRBV7-9 | 14 | TGTGCCAGCAGCTTAGGGGCGGGTTCCTACGAGCAGTACTTC | CASSLGAGSYEQYF
- | TRBJ1-1 | - | TRBV5-1 | 14 | TGCGCCAGCAGCGATCTACAGGGAGGGGCTGAAGCTTTCTTT | CASSDLQGGAEAFF
- | TRBJ1-1 | - | TRBV28 | 17 | TGTGCCAGCACCCTCAGTTTAGGTACAGGAATGAACACTGAAGCTTTCTTT | CASTLSLGTGMNTEAFF
- | TRBJ2-3 | - | TRBV6-6 | 13 | TGTGCCAGCAGTTACTCCTCCGGAGATACGCAGTATTTT | CASSYSSGDTQYF
- | TRBJ2-1 | - | TRBV7-3 | 15 | TGTGCCAGCAGCTACCGGGCGGGTTCCTACAATGAGCAGTTCTTC | CASSYRAGSYNEQFF
- | TRBJ1-5 | - | TRBV6-1 | 11 | TGTGCCAGCAGTGAAGCTCCTGCCCAGCATTTT | CASSEAPAQHF
TRBD2 | TRBJ2-5 | - | TRBV27 | 14 | TGTGCCAGCAGTTTATCATGGGGGGGTGAGACCCAGTACTTC | CASSLSWGGETQYF
TRBD1 | TRBJ1-5 | - | TRBV7-8 | 15 | TGTGCCAGCAGCCCTCCGGGACAGCTCAATCAGCCCCAGCATTTT | CASSPPGQLNQPQHF
- | TRBJ2-5 | - | TRBV5-4 | 13 | TGTGCCAGCAGCTTCTCCCCCGGAGAGACCCAGTACTTC | CASSFSPGETQYF
- | TRBJ2-7 | - | TRBV5-1 | 14 | TGCGCCAGCAGCGTGGGACTCAGATCCTACGAGCAGTACTTC | CASSVGLRSYEQYF
TRBD1 | TRBJ2-7 | - | TRBV7-9 | 17 | TGTGCCAGCAGCTCCCAGGTTGCCGGGACAGGGTACGACGAGCAGTACTTC | CASSSQVAGTGYDEQYF
- | TRBJ2-1 | - | TRBV27 | 16 | TGTGCCAGCAGAGTACTACCGGGCGGGTCCTACAATGAGCAGTTCTTC | CASRVLPGGSYNEQFF
TRBD2 | TRBJ2-7 | once | TRBV10-1 | 16 | TGCGCCAGCAGTGAGTTTAGACGGACTAGTGCCTACGAGCAGTACTTC | CASSEFRRTSAYEQYF
- | TRBJ1-2 | - | TRBV14 | 15 | TGTGCCAGCAGCCAAGATCTACGTACCATCGGGGGCTACACCTTC | CASSQDLRTIGGYTF
- | TRBJ2-7 | - | TRBV13 | 14 | TGTGCCAGCAGCCCCGGGACTCCAGCCTACGAGCAGTACTTC | CASSPGTPAYEQYF
- | TRBJ1-3 | - | TRBV29-1 | 12 | TGCAGCGCCCGGGGGGTCGGAAACACCATATATTTT | CSARGVGNTIYF
TRBD2 | TRBJ2-1 | few | TRBV7-8 | 15 | TGTGCCAGCAGCGGACTAGCGGGAGTTTTTTTTGAGCAGTTCTTC | CASSGLAGVFFEQFF
- | TRBJ2-2 | - | TRBV2 | 12 | TGTGCCAGCGGAGTGGACACCGGGGAGCTGTTTTTT | CASGVDTGELFF
- | TRBJ1-5 | - | TRBV6-1 | 13 | TGTGCCAGCAGTTATGACCGGGATCAGCCCCAGCATTTT | CASSYDRDQPQHF
TRBD1 | TRBJ1-2 | few | TRBV15 | 15 | TGTGCCACCAGCGGTACCGACAGGGGACCTCGGGGCTACACCTTC | CATSGTDRGPRGYTF
TRBD1 | TRBJ2-4 | - | TRBV27 | 16 | TGTGCCAGCAGTTCCCGGGACAGGGGTTCCCCGAACATTCAGTACTTC | CASSSRDRGSPNIQYF
TRBD2 | TRBJ2-3 | once | TRBV19 | 15 | TGTGCCAGTACAGGACTAGCGGGAATCACAGATACGCAGTATTTT | CASTGLAGITDTQYF
TRBD1 | TRBJ2-5 | once | TRBV2 | 14 | TGTGCCAGCAGGCCCGGGACAGCCCAAGAGACCCAGTACTTC | CASRPGTAQETQYF
- | TRBJ2-7 | - | TRBV6-6 | 16 | TGTGCCAGCAGTTACCTAGGGGCGACTAGCTCCTACGAGCAGTACTTC | CASSYLGATSSYEQYF
- | TRBJ2-1 | - | TRBV5-1 | 16 | TGCGCCAGCAGCCCCGACAGCCTCACCTCCTACAATGAGCAGTTCTTC | CASSPDSLTSYNEQFF
- | TRBJ2-2 | - | TRBV2 | 16 | TGTGCCAGCAGCGGTACTACCCAGCCTAACACCGGGGAGCTGTTTTTT | CASSGTTQPNTGELFF
TRBD1 | TRBJ2-1 | - | TRBV29-1 | 15 | TGCAGCGTCGCACATTCCGGGACAGGGAGCAATGAGCAGTTCTTC | CSVAHSGTGSNEQFF